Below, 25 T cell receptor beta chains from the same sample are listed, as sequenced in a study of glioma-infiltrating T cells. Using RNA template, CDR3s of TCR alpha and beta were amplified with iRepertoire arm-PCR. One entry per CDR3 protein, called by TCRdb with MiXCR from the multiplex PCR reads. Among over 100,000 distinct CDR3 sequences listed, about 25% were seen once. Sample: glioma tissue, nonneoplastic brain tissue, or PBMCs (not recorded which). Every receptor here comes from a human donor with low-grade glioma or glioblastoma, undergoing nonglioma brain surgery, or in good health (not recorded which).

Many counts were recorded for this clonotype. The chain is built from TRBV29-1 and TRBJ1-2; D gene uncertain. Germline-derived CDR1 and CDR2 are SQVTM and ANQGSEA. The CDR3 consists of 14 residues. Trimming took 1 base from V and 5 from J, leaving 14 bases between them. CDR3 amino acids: CSVEGSGAFYGYTF. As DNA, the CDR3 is TGCAGCGTTGAAGGAAGTGGAGCATTTTATGGCTACACCTTC.

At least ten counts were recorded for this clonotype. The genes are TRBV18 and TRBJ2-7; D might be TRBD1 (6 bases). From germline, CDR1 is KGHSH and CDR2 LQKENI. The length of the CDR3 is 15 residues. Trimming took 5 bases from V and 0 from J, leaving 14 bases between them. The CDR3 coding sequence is TGTGCCAGCTCATCCTTTGGACAGCCCTCCTACGAGCAGTACTTC. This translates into CASSSFGQPSYEQYF. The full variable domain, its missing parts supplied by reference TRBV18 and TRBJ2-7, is NAGVMQNPRHLVRRRGQEARLRCSPMKGHSHVYWYRQLPEEGLKFMVYLQKENIIDESGMPKERFSAEFPKEGPSILRIQQVVRGDSAAYFCASSSFGQPSYEQYFGPGTRLTVT.

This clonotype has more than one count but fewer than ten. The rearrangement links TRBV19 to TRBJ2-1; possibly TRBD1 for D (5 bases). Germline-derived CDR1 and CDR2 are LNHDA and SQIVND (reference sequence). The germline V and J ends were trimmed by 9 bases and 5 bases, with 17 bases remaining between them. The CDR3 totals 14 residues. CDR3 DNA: TGTGCCAGCAGATTTAGGGGCTATAACAATGAGCAGTTCTTC. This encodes CASRFRGYNNEQFF.

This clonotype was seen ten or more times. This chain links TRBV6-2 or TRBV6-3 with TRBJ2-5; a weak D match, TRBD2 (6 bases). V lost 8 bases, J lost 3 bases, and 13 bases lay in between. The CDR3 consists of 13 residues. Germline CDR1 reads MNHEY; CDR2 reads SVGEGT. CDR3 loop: CASRVWREETQYF. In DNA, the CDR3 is TGTGCCAGCCGAGTATGGAGGGAAGAGACCCAGTACTTC.

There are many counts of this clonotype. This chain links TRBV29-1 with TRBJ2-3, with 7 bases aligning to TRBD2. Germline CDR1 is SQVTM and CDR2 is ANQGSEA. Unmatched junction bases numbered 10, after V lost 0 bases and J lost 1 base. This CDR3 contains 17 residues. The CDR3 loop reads CSVEDSYRGRGTDTQYF. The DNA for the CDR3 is TGCAGCGTTGAAGATTCCTACCGCGGGAGAGGCACAGATACGCAGTATTTT.

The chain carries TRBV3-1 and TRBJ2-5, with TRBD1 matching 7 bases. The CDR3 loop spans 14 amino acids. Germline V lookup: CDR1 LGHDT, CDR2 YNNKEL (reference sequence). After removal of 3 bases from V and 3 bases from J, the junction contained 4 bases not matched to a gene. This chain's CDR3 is CASSQRTGEETQYF. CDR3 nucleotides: TGTGCCAGCAGCCAGAGGACAGGAGAAGAGACCCAGTACTTC.

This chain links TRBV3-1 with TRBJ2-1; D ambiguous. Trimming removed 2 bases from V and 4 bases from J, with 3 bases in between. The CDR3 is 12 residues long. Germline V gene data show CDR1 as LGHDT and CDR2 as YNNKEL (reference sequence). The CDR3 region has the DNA TGTGCCAGCAGCCAATTATACAATGAGCAGTTCTTC. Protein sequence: CASSQLYNEQFF.

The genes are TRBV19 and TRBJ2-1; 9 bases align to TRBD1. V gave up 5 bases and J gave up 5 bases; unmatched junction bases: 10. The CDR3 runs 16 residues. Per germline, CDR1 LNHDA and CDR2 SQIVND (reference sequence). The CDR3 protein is CASSPTGTGYNNEQFF. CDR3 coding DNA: TGTGCCAGTAGTCCCACCGGGACAGGGTATAACAATGAGCAGTTCTTC.

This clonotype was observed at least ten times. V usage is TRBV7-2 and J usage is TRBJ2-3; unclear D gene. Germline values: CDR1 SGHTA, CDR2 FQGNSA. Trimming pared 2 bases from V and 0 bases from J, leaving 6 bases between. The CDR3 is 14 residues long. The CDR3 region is CASSLMGSTDTQYF. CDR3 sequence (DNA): TGTGCCAGCAGCTTAATGGGAAGCACAGATACGCAGTATTTT.

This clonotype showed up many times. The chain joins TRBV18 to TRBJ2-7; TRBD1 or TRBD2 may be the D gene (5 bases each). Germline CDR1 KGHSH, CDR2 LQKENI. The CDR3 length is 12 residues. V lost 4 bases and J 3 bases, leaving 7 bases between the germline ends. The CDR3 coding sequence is TGTGCCAGCTCACGGGACCTCTACGAGCAGTACTTC. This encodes CASSRDLYEQYF.

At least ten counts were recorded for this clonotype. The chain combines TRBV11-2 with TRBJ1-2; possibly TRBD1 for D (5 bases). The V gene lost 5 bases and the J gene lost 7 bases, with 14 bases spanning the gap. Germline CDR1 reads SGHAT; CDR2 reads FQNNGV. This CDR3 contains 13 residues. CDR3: CASSPEGQRGYTF. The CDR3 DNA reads TGTGCCAGCAGCCCCGAGGGGCAACGTGGCTACACCTTC.

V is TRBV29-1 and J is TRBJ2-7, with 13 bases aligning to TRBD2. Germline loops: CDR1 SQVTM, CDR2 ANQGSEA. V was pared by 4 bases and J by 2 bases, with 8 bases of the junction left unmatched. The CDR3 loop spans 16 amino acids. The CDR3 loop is CSVARTSGSAPYEQYF. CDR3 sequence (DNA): TGCAGCGTTGCAAGGACTAGCGGGAGTGCCCCCTACGAGCAGTACTTC.

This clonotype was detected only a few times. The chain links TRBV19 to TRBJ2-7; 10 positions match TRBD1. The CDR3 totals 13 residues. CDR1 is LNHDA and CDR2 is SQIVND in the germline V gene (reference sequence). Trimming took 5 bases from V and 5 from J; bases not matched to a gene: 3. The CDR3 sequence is CASSLGQGDEQYF. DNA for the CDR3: TGTGCCAGTAGTCTCGGACAGGGGGACGAGCAGTACTTC.

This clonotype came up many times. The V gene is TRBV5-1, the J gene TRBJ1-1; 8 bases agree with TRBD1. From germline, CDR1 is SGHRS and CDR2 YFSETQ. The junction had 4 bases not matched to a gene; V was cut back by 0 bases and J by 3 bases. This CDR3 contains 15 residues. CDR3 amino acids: CASSLDGTGHTEAFF. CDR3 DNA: TGCGCCAGCAGCTTGGATGGGACAGGACACACTGAAGCTTTCTTT.

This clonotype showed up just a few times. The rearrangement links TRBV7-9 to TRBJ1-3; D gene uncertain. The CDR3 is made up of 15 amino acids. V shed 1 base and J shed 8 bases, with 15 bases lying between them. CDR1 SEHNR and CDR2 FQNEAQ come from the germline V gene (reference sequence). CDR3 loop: CASSLGRATEDTIYF. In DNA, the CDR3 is TGTGCCAGCAGCTTAGGCCGGGCTACTGAGGACACCATATATTTT.

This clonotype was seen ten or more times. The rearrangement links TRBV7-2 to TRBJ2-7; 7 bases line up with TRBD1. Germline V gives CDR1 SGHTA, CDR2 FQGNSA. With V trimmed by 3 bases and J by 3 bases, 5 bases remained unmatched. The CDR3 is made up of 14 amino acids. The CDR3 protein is CASSFDRANYEQYF. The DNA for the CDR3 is TGTGCCAGCAGCTTTGACAGGGCTAACTACGAGCAGTACTTC.

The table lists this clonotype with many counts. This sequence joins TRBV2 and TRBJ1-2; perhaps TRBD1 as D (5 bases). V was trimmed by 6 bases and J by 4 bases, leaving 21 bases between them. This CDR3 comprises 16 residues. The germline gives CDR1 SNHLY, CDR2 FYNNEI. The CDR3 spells CASRQGASSRGYGYTF. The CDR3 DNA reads TGTGCCAGCAGGCAAGGGGCCTCTTCAAGAGGCTATGGCTACACCTTC.

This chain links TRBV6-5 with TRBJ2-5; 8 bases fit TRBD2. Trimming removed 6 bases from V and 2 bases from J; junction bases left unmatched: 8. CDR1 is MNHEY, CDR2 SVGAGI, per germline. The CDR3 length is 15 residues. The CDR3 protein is CASSQVGGAQETQYF. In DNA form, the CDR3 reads TGTGCCAGCAGCCAAGTCGGGGGGGCTCAAGAGACCCAGTACTTC.

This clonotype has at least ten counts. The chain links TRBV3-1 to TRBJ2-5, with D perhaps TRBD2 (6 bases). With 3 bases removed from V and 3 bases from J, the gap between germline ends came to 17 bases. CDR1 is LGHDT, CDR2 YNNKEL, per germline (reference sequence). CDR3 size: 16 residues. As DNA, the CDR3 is TGTGCCAGCAGCCAGAGACACTACCGACTAGAAGAGACCCAGTACTTC. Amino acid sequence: CASSQRHYRLEETQYF.

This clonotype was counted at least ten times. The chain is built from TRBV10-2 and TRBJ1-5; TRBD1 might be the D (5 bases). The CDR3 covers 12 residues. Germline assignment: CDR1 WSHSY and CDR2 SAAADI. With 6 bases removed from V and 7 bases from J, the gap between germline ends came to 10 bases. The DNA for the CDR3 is TGCGCCAGCAGGTCAGGGTCCCAGCCCCAGCATTTT. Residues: CASRSGSQPQHF.

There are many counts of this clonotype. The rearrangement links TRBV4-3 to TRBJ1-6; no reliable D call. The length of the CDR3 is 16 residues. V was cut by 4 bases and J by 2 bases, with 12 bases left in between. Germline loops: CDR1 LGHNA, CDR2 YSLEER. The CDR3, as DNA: TGCGCCAGCAGCCGGGAACCCGGAGCCTATAATTCACCCCTCCACTTT. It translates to CASSREPGAYNSPLHF.

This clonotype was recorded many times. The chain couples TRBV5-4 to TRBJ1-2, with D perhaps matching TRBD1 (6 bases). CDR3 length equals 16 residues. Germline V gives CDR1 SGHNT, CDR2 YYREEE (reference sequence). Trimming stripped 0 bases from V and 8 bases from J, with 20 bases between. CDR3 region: CASSLGKGGGRVGYTF. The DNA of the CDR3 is TGTGCCAGCAGCTTGGGGAAGGGGGGGGGCAGAGTCGGCTACACCTTC.

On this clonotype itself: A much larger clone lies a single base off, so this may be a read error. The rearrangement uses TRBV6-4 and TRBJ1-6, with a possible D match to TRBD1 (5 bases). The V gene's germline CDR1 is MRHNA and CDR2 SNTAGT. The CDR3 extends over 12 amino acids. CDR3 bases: TGTGCCAGCAGGAGTGGGGGTTCACCCCCCCACTTT. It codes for CASRSGGSPPHF.

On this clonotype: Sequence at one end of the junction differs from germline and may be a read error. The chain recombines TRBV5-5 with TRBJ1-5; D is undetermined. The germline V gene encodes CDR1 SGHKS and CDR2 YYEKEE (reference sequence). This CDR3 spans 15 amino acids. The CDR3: CASSLFTNSKQPQHF. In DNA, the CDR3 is TGTGCCAGCAGCTTATTCACCAATAGCAAACAGCCCCAGCATTTT.

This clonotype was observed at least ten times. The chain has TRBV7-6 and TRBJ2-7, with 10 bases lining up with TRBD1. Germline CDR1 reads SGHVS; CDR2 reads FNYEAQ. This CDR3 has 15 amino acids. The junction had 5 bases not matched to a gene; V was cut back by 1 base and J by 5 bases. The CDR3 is CASSLVGTGVNEQYF. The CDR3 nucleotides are TGTGCCAGCAGCTTAGTAGGGACAGGGGTTAACGAGCAGTACTTC.